One sample yielded the 30 T cell receptor beta chains listed below, sequenced in a study of cytomegalovirus exposure and HLA in healthy donors. 13 Jbeta primers and 60 Vbeta primers were used for the PCR. This table comes from immunoSEQ multiplex PCR, and its TCRdb copy is limited to in-frame clones, with some not included. The repertoire holds about 130,000 clones, around 85% seen once, with about 7% in the top ten. Sequencing was performed on PBMCs. Source of these receptors: a young woman in good health and CMV-seropositive.

J is TRBJ2-1 and V is TRBV5-1; 8 positions agree with TRBD1. The CDR3 extends over 15 amino acids. Germline V lookup: CDR1 SGHRS, CDR2 YFSETQ. The V gene end was trimmed by 0 bases and the J gene end by 4 bases; junction bases not matched to a gene: 3. The CDR3 DNA sequence: TGCGCCAGCAGCTTGGTGCAGGGGGCATACAATGAGCAGTTCTTC. This gives the protein CASSLVQGAYNEQFF.

This sequence joins TRBV2 and TRBJ2-2; maybe TRBD2 (5 bases). Trimming pared 7 bases from V and 1 base from J, leaving 16 bases between. Germline-derived CDR1 and CDR2 are SNHLY and FYNNEI. The CDR3 has 16 amino acids. The CDR3 region is CASKLEAGGNTGELFF. The CDR3 DNA reads TGTGCCAGCAAGTTGGAGGCCGGTGGGAACACCGGGGAGCTGTTTTTT.

This chain joins TRBV5-1 and TRBJ2-7; D uncertain. V lost 5 bases, J lost 0 bases, and 12 bases lay in between. Germline V gives CDR1 SGHRS, CDR2 YFSETQ. The CDR3 runs 14 residues. CDR3 sequence: CASRSGPSSYEQYF. The CDR3 coding sequence is TGCGCCAGCAGGTCGGGTCCTAGCTCCTACGAGCAGTACTTC.

The chain is built from TRBV28 and TRBJ1-4, with D perhaps matching TRBD1 (5 bases). The V and J ends lost 6 bases and 8 bases respectively, with 19 bases between them. The CDR3 totals 15 residues. The germline V gene encodes CDR1 MDHEN and CDR2 SYDVKM. CDR3: CASSPQGLKGEKLFF. CDR3 DNA: TGTGCCAGCAGCCCTCAGGGCCTCAAAGGGGAAAAACTGTTTTTT.

The J gene is TRBJ2-2, the V gene TRBV5-1; 12 nucleotides agree with TRBD1. Germline V gene lookup returns CDR1 SGHRS and CDR2 YFSETQ. V was pared by 3 bases and J by 6 bases, with 6 bases of the junction left unmatched. The CDR3 runs 16 residues. The CDR3 bases are TGCGCCAGCAGCTGGGGGACAGGGGGCTTGGCCGGGGAGCTGTTTTTT. It is translated as CASSWGTGGLAGELFF.

The table lists this clone with a count of one. This sequence joins TRBV19 and TRBJ2-1, with 7 positions matching TRBD2. The J segment lost 0 bases and the V segment lost 7 bases, leaving 6 bases of the junction unmatched. The length of the CDR3 is 15 residues. The V gene's germline CDR1 is LNHDA and CDR2 SQIVND (reference sequence). The CDR3 region has the DNA TGTGCCAGTACGGTCGGGGGGAGCTCCTACAATGAGCAGTTCTTC. Encoded protein: CASTVGGSSYNEQFF.

The rearrangement joins TRBV2 to TRBJ1-1; D gene uncertain. V was pared by 6 bases and J by 5 bases, with 10 bases between. Germline CDR1 and CDR2: SNHLY and FYNNEI. The CDR3 is 12 residues long. The CDR3 DNA is TGTGCCAGCAGCTTCGACTCTACTGAAGCTTTCTTT. This sequence encodes CASSFDSTEAFF. The variable domain in full, with the rest retrieved from reference TRBV2 and TRBJ1-1, is EPEVTQTPSHQVTQMGQEVILRCVPISNHLYFYWYRQILGQKVEFLVSFYNNEISEKSEIFDDQFSVERPDGSNFTLKIRSTKLEDSAMYFCASSFDSTEAFFGQGTRLTVV.

The V gene is TRBV27, the J gene TRBJ2-7; tentative D call: TRBD1 (6 bases). Deletions cut 4 bases from V and 3 bases from J, with 13 bases between. The CDR3 has 14 residues. The germline CDR1 and CDR2 sequences are MNHEY and SMNVEV (reference sequence). CDR3 loop: CASSSRDKDYEQYF. DNA of the CDR3: TGTGCCAGCAGTTCCCGGGACAAGGACTACGAGCAGTACTTC.

V gene TRBV29-1 combines with J gene TRBJ1-1; D is unclear. V lost 7 bases to trimming and J lost 1 base, with 4 bases between them. The CDR3 length is 10 residues. Germline assignment: CDR1 SQVTM and CDR2 ANQGSEA. CDR3 sequence (DNA): TGCAGCGCCGGGAACACTGAAGCTTTCTTT. Translation: CSAGNTEAFF. Together with reference TRBV29-1 and TRBJ1-1, the CDR3 gives the full variable domain: SAVISQKPSRDICQRGTSLTIQCQVDSQVTMMFWYRQQPGQSLTLIATANQGSEATYESGFVIDKFPISRPNLTFSTLTVSNMSPEDSSIYLCSAGNTEAFFGQGTRLTVV.

The table lists this clone with a few counts. This chain joins TRBV7-9 and TRBJ1-2, with 11 positions matching TRBD1. Looked up from germline, CDR1 is SEHNR and CDR2 is FQNEAQ (reference sequence). The J segment lost 2 bases and the V segment lost 4 bases, leaving 3 bases of the junction unmatched. This CDR3 is 15 amino acids long. As DNA, the CDR3 is TGTGCCAGCAGCTACGGACAGGGGGCCAACTATGGCTACACCTTC. Translating it yields CASSYGQGANYGYTF.

This clone was seen once. This chain uses TRBV28 with TRBJ1-3; 7 bases are shared with TRBD1. V gave up 4 bases and J gave up 4 bases; unmatched junction bases: 7. Germline CDR1 is MDHEN and CDR2 is SYDVKM. This CDR3 is built from 15 residues. DNA of the CDR3: TGTGCCAGCAGTTACTCGGGACAGATAGGAAACACCATATATTTT. This gives the protein CASSYSGQIGNTIYF.

This chain uses TRBV28 with TRBJ2-7; weak D call: TRBD2 (6 bases). Deletions cut 5 bases from V and 7 bases from J, with 21 bases between. Germline V lookup: CDR1 MDHEN, CDR2 SYDVKM. This CDR3 has 15 residues. The DNA for the CDR3 is TGTGCCAGCAGTGGTTGGACTACTCAACCCTCGGAGCAGTACTTC. It specifies CASSGWTTQPSEQYF.

On this clone itself: The same CDR3 is also encoded by other DNA sequences in this sample. The rearrangement links TRBV5-1 to TRBJ2-3; 12 nucleotides match TRBD2. The CDR3 is 17 residues long. Germline CDR1 and CDR2: SGHRS and YFSETQ. V shed 0 bases, J shed 2 bases, and the junction held 4 bases outside the gene matches. The CDR3 coding sequence is TGCGCCAGCAGCTTGGCCCTAGCGGGGGGGTACACAGATACGCAGTATTTT. Protein product: CASSLALAGGYTDTQYF. Supplemented by reference TRBV5-1 and TRBJ2-3, the full variable domain reads KAGVTQTPRYLIKTRGQQVTLSCSPISGHRSVSWYQQTPGQGLQFLFEYFSETQRNKGNFPGRFSGRQFSNSRSEMNVSTLELGDSALYLCASSLALAGGYTDTQYFGPGTRLTVL.

This clone was found a few times. The chain joins TRBV2 to TRBJ1-2; TRBD1 agrees at 7 bases. This CDR3 is built from 14 residues. The J segment lost 7 bases and the V segment lost 8 bases, leaving 13 bases of the junction unmatched. Germline values: CDR1 SNHLY, CDR2 FYNNEI. This CDR3 is CASPGGGGAGGYTF. CDR3 bases: TGTGCCAGCCCTGGAGGAGGGGGCGCGGGTGGCTACACCTTC.

This clone has more than one count but fewer than ten. The chain recombines TRBV15 with TRBJ1-5; the D is unclear. CDR1 is LNHNV and CDR2 is YYDKDF in the germline V gene (reference sequence). V lost 0 bases and J 6 bases, leaving 9 bases between the germline ends. This CDR3 has 14 amino acids. CDR3 loop: CATSRDNGFQPQHF. In DNA, the CDR3 is TGTGCCACCAGCAGAGATAACGGGTTTCAGCCCCAGCATTTT.

The chain uses TRBV18 and TRBJ1-4; 7 positions match TRBD1. Germline lookup yields CDR1 KGHSH and CDR2 LQKENI. Germline trimming cut 3 bases from V and 6 bases from J; bases unmatched to any gene: 10. The length of the CDR3 is 16 residues. The DNA for the CDR3 is TGTGCCAGCTCACCGCGACAGACAGGGCTGTATGAAAAACTGTTTTTT. This sequence encodes CASSPRQTGLYEKLFF.

The gene calls are TRBV7-2 and TRBJ2-1; 7 positions agree with TRBD2. Germline V CDR1 and CDR2: SGHTA, FQGNSA. V shed 5 bases, J shed 14 bases, and the junction held 6 bases outside the gene matches. The CDR3 extends over 11 amino acids. CDR3 loop: CASSPGGREFF. The CDR3, as DNA: TGTGCCAGCAGCCCCGGGGGGAGGGAGTTCTTC.

The chain recombines TRBV10-3 with TRBJ1-2, with D perhaps TRBD1 (5 bases). V lost 8 bases to trimming and J lost 3 bases, with 16 bases between them. The germline V gene has CDR1 ENHRY and CDR2 SYGVKD. This CDR3 region has 14 residues. The CDR3 region is CAILGGSTYYGYTF. The CDR3 DNA sequence: TGTGCCATCCTCGGGGGATCCACCTACTATGGCTACACCTTC.

V gene TRBV6-5 combines with J gene TRBJ1-2; D is perhaps TRBD1 (5 bases). CDR3 length: 15 amino acids. V lost 2 bases and J 8 bases, leaving 18 bases between the germline ends. The germline CDR1 and CDR2 sequences are MNHEY and SVGAGI. The CDR3 here is CASSYGGTAPRGYTF. For the CDR3, the DNA is TGTGCCAGCAGTTACGGGGGGACGGCCCCTCGGGGCTACACCTTC.

The genes are TRBV2 and TRBJ1-5; 7 nucleotides agree with TRBD1. Germline assignment: CDR1 SNHLY and CDR2 FYNNEI. The CDR3 sequence is 13 residues long. V lost 7 bases to trimming and J lost 4 bases; unmatched junction nucleotides: 4. CDR3 sequence: CASMRQGNQPQHF. As DNA, the CDR3 is TGTGCCAGCATGAGACAGGGTAATCAGCCCCAGCATTTT.

The rearrangement links TRBV18 to TRBJ2-2, with D possibly matching TRBD1 (5 bases). V was pared by 2 bases and J by 3 bases, with 10 bases between. Germline CDR1 reads KGHSH; CDR2 reads LQKENI. The CDR3 runs 15 residues. CDR3 residues: CASSPRQGDTGELFF. Written as DNA, the CDR3 is TGTGCCAGCTCACCAAGGCAAGGGGACACCGGGGAGCTGTTTTTT.

The chain joins TRBV5-1 to TRBJ1-2, with 7 bases identical to TRBD1. The germline V gene encodes CDR1 SGHRS and CDR2 YFSETQ. The junction had 9 bases not matched to a gene; V was cut back by 4 bases and J by 3 bases. There are 15 residues in the CDR3. The CDR3 nucleotides are TGCGCCAGCAGCCCCTCAGGGGGGATCGACTATGGCTACACCTTC. Its protein is CASSPSGGIDYGYTF.

The CDR3 region is CASSLSTGMGSNQPQHF. As DNA, the CDR3 is TGTGCCAGCAGTTTATCCACAGGGATGGGGAGCAATCAGCCCCAGCATTTT. The chain couples TRBV28 to TRBJ1-5; maybe TRBD1 (6 bases). V gave up 1 base and J gave up 1 base, with 14 bases separating them. The germline CDR1 and CDR2 sequences are MDHEN and SYDVKM. This CDR3 region has 17 residues.

This sequence joins TRBV6-6 and TRBJ1-4; D not certain. V was clipped by 6 bases and J by 4 bases, with 9 bases between them. Germline assignment: CDR1 MNHNY and CDR2 SVGAGI (reference sequence). The CDR3 contains 13 residues. This chain's CDR3 is CASSFLFNEKLFF. The CDR3 nucleotides read TGTGCCAGCAGCTTTCTGTTTAATGAAAAACTGTTTTTT.

The chain joins TRBV7-3 to TRBJ2-1, with a possible D match to TRBD2 (7 bases). V lost 8 bases and J 13 bases, leaving 21 bases between the germline ends. CDR1 and CDR2 (germline): SGHTA, FQGTGA. The CDR3 has 13 residues. The CDR3 protein is CASAPKGGAGQFF. In DNA form, the CDR3 reads TGTGCCAGCGCCCCTAAGGGGGGGGCCGGACAGTTCTTC. The full variable domain, in which reference TRBV7-3 and TRBJ2-1 provide the parts outside the CDR3, is GAGVSQTPSNKVTEKGKYVELRCDPISGHTALYWYRQSLGQGPEFLIYFQGTGAADDSGLPNDRFFAVRPEGSVSTLKIQRTERGDSAVYLCASAPKGGAGQFFGPGTRLTVL.

V gene TRBV6-5 combines with J gene TRBJ2-1, with D hard to call. The CDR3 sequence is 14 residues long. Per germline, CDR1 MNHEY and CDR2 SVGAGI. The ends were cut back, 2 bases at V and 7 bases at J, with 12 bases in the middle. The chain's CDR3 is CASSYTLGTNEQFF. CDR3 sequence (DNA): TGTGCCAGCAGTTACACCCTAGGCACTAATGAGCAGTTCTTC.

This sequence joins TRBV28 and TRBJ2-3; 8 bases fit TRBD2. The CDR3 is 19 amino acids. V shed 6 bases, J shed 4 bases, and the junction held 21 bases outside the gene matches. Germline lookup yields CDR1 MDHEN and CDR2 SYDVKM. In DNA, the CDR3 is TGTGCCAGCAGGCCTATGAGCGGGAGCGGGTCACAGTGGGCAGATACGCAGTATTTT. Amino acids: CASRPMSGSGSQWADTQYF.

The V and J genes are TRBV7-7 and TRBJ2-7, with no clear D. Germline CDR1 SSHAT, CDR2 FNYEAQ (reference sequence). V gave up 1 base and J gave up 2 bases, with 6 bases separating them. The CDR3 has 13 residues. The CDR3 protein is CASSLDLTYEQYF. Here the CDR3 DNA reads TGTGCCAGCAGCTTAGACCTAACCTACGAGCAGTACTTC.

This clone was detected once. Additional DNA sequences in this sample encode the identical CDR3. This chain joins TRBV7-8 and TRBJ1-4; the D gene is possibly TRBD1 (5 bases). This CDR3 has 15 amino acids. Germline V CDR1 and CDR2: SGHVS, FQNEAQ. The V and J ends lost 5 bases and 7 bases respectively, with 17 bases between them. CDR3 amino acids: CASSTRSRGFEKLFF. In DNA, the CDR3 is TGTGCCAGCAGCACGCGCAGTAGGGGTTTTGAAAAACTGTTTTTT.

This clone came up a few times. The chain has TRBV7-9 and TRBJ2-3; D possibly corresponds to TRBD2 (7 bases). The CDR3 covers 15 residues. Germline CDR1 and CDR2: SEHNR and FQNEAQ (reference sequence). With 2 bases removed from V and 5 bases from J, the gap between germline ends came to 14 bases. CDR3 in DNA: TGTGCCAGCAGCTTAAGAGGGGGGGGAGAAGATACGCAGTATTTT. It is translated as CASSLRGGGEDTQYF.